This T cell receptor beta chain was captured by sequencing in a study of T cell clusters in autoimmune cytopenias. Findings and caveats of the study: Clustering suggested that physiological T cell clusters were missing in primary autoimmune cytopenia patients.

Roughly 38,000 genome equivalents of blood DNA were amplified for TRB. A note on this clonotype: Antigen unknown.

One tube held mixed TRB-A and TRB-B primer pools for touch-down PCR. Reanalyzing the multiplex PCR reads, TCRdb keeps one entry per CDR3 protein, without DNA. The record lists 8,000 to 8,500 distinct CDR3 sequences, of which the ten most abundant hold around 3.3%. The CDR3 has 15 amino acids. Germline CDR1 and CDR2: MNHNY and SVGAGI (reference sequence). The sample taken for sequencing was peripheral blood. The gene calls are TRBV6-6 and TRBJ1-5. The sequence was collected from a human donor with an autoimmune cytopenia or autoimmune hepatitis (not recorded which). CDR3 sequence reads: CASEPISGGNQPQHF.